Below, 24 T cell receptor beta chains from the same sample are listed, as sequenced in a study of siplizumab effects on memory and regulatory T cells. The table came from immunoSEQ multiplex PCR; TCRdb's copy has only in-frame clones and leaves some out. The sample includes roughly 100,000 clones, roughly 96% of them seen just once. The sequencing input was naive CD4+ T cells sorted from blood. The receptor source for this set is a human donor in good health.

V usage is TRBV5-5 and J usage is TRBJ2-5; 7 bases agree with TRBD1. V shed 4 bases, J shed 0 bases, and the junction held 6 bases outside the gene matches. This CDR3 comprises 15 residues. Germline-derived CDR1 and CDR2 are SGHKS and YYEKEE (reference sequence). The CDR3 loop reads CASSPGGSYQETQYF. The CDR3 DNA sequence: TGTGCCAGCAGCCCAGGGGGATCGTACCAAGAGACCCAGTACTTC.

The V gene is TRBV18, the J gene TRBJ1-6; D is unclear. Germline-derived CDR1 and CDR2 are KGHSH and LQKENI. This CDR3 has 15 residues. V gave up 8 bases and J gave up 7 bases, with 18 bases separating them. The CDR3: CASATLPIANSPLHF. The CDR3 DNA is TGTGCCAGCGCTACTTTACCGATCGCCAATTCACCCCTCCACTTT.

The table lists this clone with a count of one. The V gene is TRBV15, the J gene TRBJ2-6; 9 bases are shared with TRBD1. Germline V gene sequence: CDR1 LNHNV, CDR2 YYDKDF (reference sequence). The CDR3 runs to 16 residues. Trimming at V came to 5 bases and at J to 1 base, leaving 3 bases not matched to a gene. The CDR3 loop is CATSRDRVSGANVLTF. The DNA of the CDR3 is TGTGCCACCAGCCGGGACAGGGTGTCTGGGGCCAACGTCCTGACTTTC.

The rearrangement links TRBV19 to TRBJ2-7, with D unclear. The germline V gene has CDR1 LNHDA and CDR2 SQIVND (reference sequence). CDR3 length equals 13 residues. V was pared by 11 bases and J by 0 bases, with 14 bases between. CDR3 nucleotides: TGTGCCTCAACCAGTGCGAGCTCCTACGAGCAGTACTTC. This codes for CASTSASSYEQYF.

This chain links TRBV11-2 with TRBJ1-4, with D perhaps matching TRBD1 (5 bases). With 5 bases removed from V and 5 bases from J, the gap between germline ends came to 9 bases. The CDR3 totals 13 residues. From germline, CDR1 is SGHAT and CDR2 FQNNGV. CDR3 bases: TGTGCCAGCAGCGTACAGGTGAATGAAAAACTGTTTTTT. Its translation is CASSVQVNEKLFF.

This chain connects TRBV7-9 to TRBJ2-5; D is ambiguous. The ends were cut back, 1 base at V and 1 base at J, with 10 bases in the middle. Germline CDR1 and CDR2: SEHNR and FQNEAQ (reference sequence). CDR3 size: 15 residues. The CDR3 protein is CASSLGFSGQETQYF. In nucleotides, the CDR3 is TGTGCCAGCAGCTTAGGTTTTTCGGGCCAAGAGACCCAGTACTTC.

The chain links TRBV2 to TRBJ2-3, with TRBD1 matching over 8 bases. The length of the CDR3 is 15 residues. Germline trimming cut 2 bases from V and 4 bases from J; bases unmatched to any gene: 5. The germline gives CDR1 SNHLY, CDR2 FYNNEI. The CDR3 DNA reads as TGTGCCAGCAGTGAACTAGGACAGGGATCAGATACGCAGTATTTT. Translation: CASSELGQGSDTQYF.

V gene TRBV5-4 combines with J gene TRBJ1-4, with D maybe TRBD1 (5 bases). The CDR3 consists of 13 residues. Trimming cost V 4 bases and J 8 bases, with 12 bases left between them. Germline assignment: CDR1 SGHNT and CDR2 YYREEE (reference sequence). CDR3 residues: CASSRGTGEKLFF. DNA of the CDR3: TGTGCCAGCAGCCGGGGGACGGGAGAAAAACTGTTTTTT.

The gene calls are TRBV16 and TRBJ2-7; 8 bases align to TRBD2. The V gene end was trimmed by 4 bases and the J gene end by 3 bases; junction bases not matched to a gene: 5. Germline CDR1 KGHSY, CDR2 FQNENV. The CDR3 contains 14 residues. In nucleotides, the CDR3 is TGTGCCAGCAGCCCGCCGGGGGGGGGCTACGAGCAGTACTTC. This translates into CASSPPGGGYEQYF.

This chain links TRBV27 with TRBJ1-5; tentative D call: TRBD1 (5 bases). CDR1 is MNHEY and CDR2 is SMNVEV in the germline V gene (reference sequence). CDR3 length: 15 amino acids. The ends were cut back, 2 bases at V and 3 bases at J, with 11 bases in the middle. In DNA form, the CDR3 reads TGTGCCAGCAGTTTAGCGGCGGGGACCAATCAGCCCCAGCATTTT. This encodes CASSLAAGTNQPQHF.

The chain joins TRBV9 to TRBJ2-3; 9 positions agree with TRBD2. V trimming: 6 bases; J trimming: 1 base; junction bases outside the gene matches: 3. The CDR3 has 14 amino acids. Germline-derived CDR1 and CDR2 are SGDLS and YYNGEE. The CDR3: CASTRGGGTDTQYF. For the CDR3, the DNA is TGTGCCAGCACGCGGGGGGGAGGCACAGATACGCAGTATTTT. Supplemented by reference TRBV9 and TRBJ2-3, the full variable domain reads DSGVTQTPKHLITATGQRVTLRCSPRSGDLSVYWYQQSLDQGLQFLIQYYNGEERAKGNILERFSAQQFPDLHSELNLSSLELGDSALYFCASTRGGGTDTQYFGPGTRLTVL.

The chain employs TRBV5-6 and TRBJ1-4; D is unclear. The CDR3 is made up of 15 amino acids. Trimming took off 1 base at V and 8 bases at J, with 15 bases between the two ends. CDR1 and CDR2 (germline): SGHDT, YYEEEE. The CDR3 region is CASSLSIGRAEKLFF. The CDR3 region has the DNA TGTGCCAGCAGCTTGTCTATCGGCCGCGCAGAAAAACTGTTTTTT.

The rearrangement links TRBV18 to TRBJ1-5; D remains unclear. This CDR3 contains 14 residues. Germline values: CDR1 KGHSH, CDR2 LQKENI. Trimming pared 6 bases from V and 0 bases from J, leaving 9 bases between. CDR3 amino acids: CASSRSSSNQPQHF. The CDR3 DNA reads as TGTGCCAGCTCTAGAAGCAGTAGCAATCAGCCCCAGCATTTT.

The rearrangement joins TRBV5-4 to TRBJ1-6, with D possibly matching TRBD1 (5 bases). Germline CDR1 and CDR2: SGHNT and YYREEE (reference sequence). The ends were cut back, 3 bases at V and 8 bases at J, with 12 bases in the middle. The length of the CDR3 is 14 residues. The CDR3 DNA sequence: TGTGCCAGCAGCTGGGACGTGTTTCATTCACCCCTCCACTTT. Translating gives CASSWDVFHSPLHF.

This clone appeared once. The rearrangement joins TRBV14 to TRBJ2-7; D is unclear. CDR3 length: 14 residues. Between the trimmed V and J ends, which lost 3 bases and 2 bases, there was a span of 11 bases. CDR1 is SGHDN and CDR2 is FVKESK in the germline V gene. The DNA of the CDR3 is TGTGCCAGCAGCCAGTCGCTTAGGGCCTACGAGCAGTACTTC. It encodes CASSQSLRAYEQYF.

In nucleotides, the CDR3 is TGCAGTGCTAGAGATAATAGCGAGCAGTACTTC. Residues: CSARDNSEQYF. The rearrangement links TRBV20-1 to TRBJ2-7; D remains ambiguous. The germline CDR1 and CDR2 sequences are DFQATT and SNEGSKA (reference sequence). V was pared by 0 bases and J by 6 bases, with 6 bases between. The CDR3 has 11 residues.

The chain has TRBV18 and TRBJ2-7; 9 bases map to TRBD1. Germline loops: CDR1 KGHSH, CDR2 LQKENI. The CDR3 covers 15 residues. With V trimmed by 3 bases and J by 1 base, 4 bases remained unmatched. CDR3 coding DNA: TGTGCCAGCTCACCCGCGGGACAGGGATCCTACGAGCAGTACTTC. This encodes CASSPAGQGSYEQYF. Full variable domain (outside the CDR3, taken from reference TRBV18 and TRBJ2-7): NAGVMQNPRHLVRRRGQEARLRCSPMKGHSHVYWYRQLPEEGLKFMVYLQKENIIDESGMPKERFSAEFPKEGPSILRIQQVVRGDSAAYFCASSPAGQGSYEQYFGPGTRLTVT.

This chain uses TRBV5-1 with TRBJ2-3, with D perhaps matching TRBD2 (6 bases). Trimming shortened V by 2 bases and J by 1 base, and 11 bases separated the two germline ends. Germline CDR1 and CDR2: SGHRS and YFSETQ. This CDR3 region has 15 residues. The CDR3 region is CASSFLAEGTDTQYF. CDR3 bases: TGCGCCAGCAGCTTTTTAGCGGAAGGCACAGATACGCAGTATTTT.

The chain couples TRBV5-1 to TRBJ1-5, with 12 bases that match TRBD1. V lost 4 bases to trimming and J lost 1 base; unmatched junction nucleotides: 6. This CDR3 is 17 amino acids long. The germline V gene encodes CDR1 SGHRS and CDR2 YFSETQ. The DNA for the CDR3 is TGCGCCAGCAGCCCTGGGACAGGGGGCTTAAGCAATCAGCCCCAGCATTTT. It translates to CASSPGTGGLSNQPQHF.

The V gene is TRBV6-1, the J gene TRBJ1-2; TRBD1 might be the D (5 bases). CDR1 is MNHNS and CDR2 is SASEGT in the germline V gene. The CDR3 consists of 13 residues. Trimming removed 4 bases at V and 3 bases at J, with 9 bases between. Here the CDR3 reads CASSVGVYYGYTF. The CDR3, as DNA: TGTGCCAGCAGTGTAGGGGTGTACTATGGCTACACCTTC.

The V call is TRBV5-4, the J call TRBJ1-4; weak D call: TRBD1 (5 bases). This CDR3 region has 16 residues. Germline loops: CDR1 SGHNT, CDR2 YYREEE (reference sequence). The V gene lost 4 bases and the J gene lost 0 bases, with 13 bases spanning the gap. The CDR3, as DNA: TGTGCCAGCAGCCGGGGCCAAGGGTCAACTAATGAAAAACTGTTTTTT. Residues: CASSRGQGSTNEKLFF.

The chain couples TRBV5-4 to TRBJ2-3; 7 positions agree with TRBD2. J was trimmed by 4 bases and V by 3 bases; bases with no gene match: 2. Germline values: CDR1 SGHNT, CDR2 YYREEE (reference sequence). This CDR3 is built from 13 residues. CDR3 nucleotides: TGTGCCAGCAGCTGGAGCGGGGCAGATACGCAGTATTTT. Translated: CASSWSGADTQYF.

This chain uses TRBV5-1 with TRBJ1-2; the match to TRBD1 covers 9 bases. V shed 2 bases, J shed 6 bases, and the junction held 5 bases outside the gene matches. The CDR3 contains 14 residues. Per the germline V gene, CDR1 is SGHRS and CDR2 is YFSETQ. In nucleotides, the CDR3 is TGCGCCAGCAGCTTCTCGGACAGGGGTGATGGCTACACCTTC. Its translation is CASSFSDRGDGYTF.

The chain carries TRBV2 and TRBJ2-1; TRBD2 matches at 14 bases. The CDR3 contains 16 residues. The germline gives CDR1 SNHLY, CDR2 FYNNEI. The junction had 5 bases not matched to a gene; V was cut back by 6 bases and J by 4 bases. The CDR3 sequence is CASSGLAGGVYNEQFF. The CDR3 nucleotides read TGTGCCAGCAGCGGACTAGCGGGGGGTGTATACAATGAGCAGTTCTTC.